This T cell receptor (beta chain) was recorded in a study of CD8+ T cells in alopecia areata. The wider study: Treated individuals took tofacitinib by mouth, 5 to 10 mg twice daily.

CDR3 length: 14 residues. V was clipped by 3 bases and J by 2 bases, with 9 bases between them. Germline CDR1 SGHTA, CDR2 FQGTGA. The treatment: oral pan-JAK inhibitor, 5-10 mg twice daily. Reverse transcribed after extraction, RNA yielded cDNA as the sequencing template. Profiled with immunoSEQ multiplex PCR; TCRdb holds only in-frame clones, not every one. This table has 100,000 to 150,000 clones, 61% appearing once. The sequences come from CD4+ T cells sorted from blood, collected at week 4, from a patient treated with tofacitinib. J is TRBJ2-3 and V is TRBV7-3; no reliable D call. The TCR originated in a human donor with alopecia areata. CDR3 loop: CASSFEHPTDTQYF. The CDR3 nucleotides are TGTGCCAGCAGCTTTGAACACCCCACAGATACGCAGTATTTT.